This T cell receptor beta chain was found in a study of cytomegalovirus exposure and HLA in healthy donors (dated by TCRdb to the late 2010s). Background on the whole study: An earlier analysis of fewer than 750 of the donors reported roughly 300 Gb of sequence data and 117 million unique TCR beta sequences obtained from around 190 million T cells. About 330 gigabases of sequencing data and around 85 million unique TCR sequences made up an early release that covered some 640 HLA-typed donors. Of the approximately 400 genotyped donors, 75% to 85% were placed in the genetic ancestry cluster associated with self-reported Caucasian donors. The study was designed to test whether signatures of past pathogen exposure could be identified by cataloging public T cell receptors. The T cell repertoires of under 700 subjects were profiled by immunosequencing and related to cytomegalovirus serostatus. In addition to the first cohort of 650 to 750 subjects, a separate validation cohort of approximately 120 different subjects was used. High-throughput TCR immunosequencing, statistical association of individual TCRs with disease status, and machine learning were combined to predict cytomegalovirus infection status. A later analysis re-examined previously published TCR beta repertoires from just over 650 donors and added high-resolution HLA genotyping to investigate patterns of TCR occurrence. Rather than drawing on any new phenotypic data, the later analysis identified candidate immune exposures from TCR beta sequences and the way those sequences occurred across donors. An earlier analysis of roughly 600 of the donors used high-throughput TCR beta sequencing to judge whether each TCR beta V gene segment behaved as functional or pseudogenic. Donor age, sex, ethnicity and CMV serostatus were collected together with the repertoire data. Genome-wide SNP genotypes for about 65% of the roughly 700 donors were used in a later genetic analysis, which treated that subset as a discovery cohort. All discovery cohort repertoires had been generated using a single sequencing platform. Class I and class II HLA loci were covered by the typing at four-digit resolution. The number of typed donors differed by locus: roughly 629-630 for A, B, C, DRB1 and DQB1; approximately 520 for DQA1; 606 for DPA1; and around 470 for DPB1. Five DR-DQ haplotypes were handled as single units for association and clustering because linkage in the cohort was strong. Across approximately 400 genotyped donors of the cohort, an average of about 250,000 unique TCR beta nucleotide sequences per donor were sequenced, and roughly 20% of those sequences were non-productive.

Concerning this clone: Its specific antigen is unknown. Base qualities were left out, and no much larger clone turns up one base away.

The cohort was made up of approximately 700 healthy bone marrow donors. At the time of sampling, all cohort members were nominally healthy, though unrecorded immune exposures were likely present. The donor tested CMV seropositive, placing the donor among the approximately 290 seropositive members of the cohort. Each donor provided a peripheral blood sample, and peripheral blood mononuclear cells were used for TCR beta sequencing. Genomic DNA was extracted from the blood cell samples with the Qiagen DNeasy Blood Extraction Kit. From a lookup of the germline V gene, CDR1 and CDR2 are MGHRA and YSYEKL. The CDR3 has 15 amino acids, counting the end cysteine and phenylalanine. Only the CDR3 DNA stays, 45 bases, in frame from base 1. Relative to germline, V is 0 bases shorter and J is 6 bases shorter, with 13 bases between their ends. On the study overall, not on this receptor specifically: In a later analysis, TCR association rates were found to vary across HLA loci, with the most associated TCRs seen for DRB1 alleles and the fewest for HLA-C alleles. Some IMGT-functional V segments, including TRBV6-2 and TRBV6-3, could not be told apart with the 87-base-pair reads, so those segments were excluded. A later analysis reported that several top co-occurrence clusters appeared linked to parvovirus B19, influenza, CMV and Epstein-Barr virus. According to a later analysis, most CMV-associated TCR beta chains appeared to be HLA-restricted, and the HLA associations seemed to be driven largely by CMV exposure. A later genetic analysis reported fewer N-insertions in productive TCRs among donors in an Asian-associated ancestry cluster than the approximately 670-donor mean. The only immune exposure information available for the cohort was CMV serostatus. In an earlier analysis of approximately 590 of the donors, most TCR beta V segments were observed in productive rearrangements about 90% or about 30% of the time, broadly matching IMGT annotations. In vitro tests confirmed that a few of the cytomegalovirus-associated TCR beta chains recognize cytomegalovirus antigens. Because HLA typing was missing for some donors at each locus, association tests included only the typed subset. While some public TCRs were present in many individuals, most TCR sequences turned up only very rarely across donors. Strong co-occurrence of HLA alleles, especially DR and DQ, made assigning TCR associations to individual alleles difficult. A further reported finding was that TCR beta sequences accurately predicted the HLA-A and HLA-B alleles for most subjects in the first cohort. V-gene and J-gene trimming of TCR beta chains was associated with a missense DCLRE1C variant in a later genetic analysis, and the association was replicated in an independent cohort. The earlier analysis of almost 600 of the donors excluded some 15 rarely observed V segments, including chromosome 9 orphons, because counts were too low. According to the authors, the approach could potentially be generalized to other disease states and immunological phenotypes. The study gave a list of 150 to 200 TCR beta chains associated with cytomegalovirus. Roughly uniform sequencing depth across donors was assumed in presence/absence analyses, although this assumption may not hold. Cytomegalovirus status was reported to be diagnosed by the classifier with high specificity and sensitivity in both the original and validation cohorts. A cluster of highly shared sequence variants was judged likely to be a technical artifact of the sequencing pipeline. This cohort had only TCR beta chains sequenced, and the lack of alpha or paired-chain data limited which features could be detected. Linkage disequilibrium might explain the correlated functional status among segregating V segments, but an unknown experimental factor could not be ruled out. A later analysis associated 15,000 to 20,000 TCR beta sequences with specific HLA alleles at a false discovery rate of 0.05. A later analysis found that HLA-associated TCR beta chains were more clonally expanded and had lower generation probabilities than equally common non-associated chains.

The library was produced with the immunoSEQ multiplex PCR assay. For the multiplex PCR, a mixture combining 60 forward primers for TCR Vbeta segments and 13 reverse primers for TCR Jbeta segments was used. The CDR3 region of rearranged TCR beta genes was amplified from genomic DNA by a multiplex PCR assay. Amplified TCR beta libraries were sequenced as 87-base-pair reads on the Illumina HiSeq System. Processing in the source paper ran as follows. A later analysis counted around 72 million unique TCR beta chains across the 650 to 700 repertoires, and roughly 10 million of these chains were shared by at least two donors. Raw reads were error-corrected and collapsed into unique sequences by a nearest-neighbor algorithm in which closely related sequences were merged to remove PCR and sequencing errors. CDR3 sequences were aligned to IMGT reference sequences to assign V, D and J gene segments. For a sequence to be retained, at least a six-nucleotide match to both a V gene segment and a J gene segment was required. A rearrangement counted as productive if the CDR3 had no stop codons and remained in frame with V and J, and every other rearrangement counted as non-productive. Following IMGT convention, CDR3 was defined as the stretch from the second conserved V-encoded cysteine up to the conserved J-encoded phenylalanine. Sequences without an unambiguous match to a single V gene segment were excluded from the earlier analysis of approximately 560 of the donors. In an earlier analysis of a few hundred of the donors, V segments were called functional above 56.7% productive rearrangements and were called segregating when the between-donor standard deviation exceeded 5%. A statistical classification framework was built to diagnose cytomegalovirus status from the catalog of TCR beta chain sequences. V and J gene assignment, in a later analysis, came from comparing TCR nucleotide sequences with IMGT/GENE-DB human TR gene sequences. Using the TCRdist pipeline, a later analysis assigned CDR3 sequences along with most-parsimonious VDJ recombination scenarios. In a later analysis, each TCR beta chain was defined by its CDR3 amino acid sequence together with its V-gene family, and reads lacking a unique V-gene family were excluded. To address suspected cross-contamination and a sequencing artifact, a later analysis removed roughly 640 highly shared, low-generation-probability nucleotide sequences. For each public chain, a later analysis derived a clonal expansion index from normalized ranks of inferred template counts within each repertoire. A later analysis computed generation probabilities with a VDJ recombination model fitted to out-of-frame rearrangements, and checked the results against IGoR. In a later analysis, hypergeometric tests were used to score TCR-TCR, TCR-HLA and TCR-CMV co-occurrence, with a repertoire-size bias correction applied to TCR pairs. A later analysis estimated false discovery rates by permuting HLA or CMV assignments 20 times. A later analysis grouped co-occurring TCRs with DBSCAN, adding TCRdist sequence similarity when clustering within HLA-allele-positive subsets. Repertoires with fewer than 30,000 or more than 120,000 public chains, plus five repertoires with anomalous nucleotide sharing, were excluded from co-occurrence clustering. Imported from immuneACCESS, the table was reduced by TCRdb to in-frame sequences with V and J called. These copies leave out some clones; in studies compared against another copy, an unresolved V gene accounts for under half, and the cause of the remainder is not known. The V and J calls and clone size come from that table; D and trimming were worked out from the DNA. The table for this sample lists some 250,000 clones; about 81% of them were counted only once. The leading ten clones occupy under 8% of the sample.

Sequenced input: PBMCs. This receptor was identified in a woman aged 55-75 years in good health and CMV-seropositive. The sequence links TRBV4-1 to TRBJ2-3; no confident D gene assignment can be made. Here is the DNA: TGCGCCAGCAGCCAAGATCGGGTCTCGTTGGATACGCAGTATTTT. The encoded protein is CASSQDRVSLDTQYF.